This section outlines one TCR beta chain sequence together with its context. This entry is derived from a study of blood T cell repertoires in COVID-19. From germline, CDR1 is SQVTM and CDR2 ANQGSEA. V lost 7 bases, J lost 5 bases, and 9 bases stayed unmatched. The CDR3 has 13 amino acids. Profiling relied on immunoSEQ multiplex PCR, and the TCRdb table lists in-frame clones only, not all of them. The sample gives around 230,000 clones, approximately 91% of which show up once; under 0.9% is in the top ten. The chain is built from TRBV29-1 and TRBJ2-3; TRBD1 matches 7 bases. This TCR came from a middle-aged man with acute or convalescent COVID-19. Sequenced input: peripheral blood. CDR3 protein: CSDETGREDTQYF. The DNA of the CDR3 is TGCAGCGACGAGACAGGGAGAGAAGATACGCAGTATTTT.